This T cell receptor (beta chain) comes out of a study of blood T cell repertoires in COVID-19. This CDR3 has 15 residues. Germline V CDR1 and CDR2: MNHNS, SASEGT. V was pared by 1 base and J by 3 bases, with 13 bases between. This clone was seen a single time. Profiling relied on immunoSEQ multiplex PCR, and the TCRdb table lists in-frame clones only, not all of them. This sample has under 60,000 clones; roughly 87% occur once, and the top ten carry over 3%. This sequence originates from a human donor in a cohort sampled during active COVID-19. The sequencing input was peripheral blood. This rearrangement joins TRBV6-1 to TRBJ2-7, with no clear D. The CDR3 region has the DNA TGTGCCAGCAGTGAAGAGACGAGGAATAACTACGAGCAGTACTTC. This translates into CASSEETRNNYEQYF.